The 32 T cell receptor beta chains below were found in one sample sequenced in a study of T cells expressing NK-cell markers. TCRdb reprocessed the 5' RACE reads and reports one entry per CDR3 protein, with no DNA. Here the sample table reports 300,000 to 500,000 distinct CDR3 sequences. Input material: blood T cells: a sorted CD56 or NKG2C T cell subset, CD4+ or CD8+ T cells, or bulk PBMC T cells (not recorded which). All receptors derive from a woman aged 50 to 65 in good health.

This chain uses TRBV20-1 with TRBJ2-2; TCRdb names TRBD2, which stays unverified in the absence of DNA. Looked up from germline, CDR1 is DFQATT and CDR2 is SNEGSKA (reference sequence). CDR3 size: 13 residues. CDR3 residues: CSARSSGGGELFF.

The chain links TRBV5-1 to TRBJ2-5; TCRdb's D call, TRBD1, is unchecked because there is no DNA. The germline V gene encodes CDR1 SGHRS and CDR2 YFSETQ. The CDR3 spans 15 residues. CDR3 residues: CASANAPGPQETQYF.

This sequence joins TRBV19 and TRBJ1-1. The germline V gene has CDR1 LNHDA and CDR2 SQIVND (reference sequence). CDR3 length equals 13 residues. This CDR3 reads CASSIGLGTEAFF.

This sequence joins TRBV6-5 and TRBJ2-3; the D call of TRBD2 rests on TCRdb alone, since no DNA is present to check it. The CDR3 contains 16 residues. Germline loops: CDR1 MNHEY, CDR2 SVGAGI. The CDR3 loop is CASSYSSRDETDTQYF.

V usage is TRBV11-1 and J usage is TRBJ2-1; absent DNA, TCRdb's TRBD1 call cannot be checked. Germline CDR1 and CDR2: SGHAT and FQDESV (reference sequence). The CDR3 extends over 17 amino acids. The CDR3 loop reads CASSLEGGTGSYNEQFF.

This sequence joins TRBV12-3 or TRBV12-4 and TRBJ1-5; TCRdb returns TRBD1, unconfirmable since there is no DNA. The CDR3 has 15 residues. The CDR3 reads CASRPGRGSNQPQHF.

The genes are TRBV29-1 and TRBJ2-1; TCRdb's D gene call, TRBD2, goes unchecked for lack of DNA. Germline lookup yields CDR1 SQVTM and CDR2 ANQGSEA. CDR3 size: 14 residues. The CDR3: CSAPPGLGYNEQFF.

This chain joins TRBV11-2 and TRBJ2-1; TCRdb's D call, TRBD2, is unchecked because there is no DNA. CDR1 and CDR2 from the germline V gene are SGHAT and FQNNGV. This CDR3 spans 16 amino acids. CDR3 in amino acids: CASSLVWTSGDNEQFF.

The chain employs TRBV29-1 and TRBJ2-2; there is no DNA to check the TCRdb D call of TRBD2. The CDR3 is 11 amino acids. Per germline, CDR1 SQVTM and CDR2 ANQGSEA. The chain's CDR3 is CSVGLAGELFF.

The rearrangement links TRBV7-8 to TRBJ2-3. CDR1 and CDR2 (germline): SGHVS, FQNEAQ. The CDR3 totals 15 residues. CDR3 sequence reads: CASSLSSTSTDTQYF.

The chain has TRBV15 and TRBJ1-6; the TCRdb D gene call, TRBD1, has no DNA to confirm it. Germline values: CDR1 LNHNV, CDR2 YYDKDF (reference sequence). The CDR3 runs 14 residues. CDR3 region: CATSQEGGQGALHF. The whole variable domain, filled in from reference TRBV15 and TRBJ1-6, reads DAMVIQNPRYQVTQFGKPVTLSCSQTLNHNVMYWYQQKSSQAPKLLFHYYDKDFNNEADTPDNFQSRRPNTSFCFLDIRSPGLGDTAMYLCATSQEGGQGALHFGNGTRLTVT.

This chain links TRBV7-9 with TRBJ2-1; TCRdb calls TRBD1, which cannot be checked without DNA. The CDR3 covers 15 residues. Germline lookup yields CDR1 SEHNR and CDR2 FQNEAQ (reference sequence). CDR3 in amino acids: CASSPSAGPTDEQFF.

The V gene is TRBV6-5, the J gene TRBJ2-5; the TRBD1 assignment by TCRdb is unverifiable without DNA. Germline V lookup: CDR1 MNHEY, CDR2 SVGAGI. The CDR3 is 13 amino acids. The CDR3 reads CASRTPGLETQYF.

The gene calls are TRBV20-1 and TRBJ2-7. Germline V CDR1 and CDR2: DFQATT, SNEGSKA (reference sequence). The CDR3 is 13 residues long. CDR3 sequence: CSAVQGDYYEQYF.

The rearrangement links TRBV10-3 to TRBJ2-7; lacking DNA, the TRBD1 call made by TCRdb goes unchecked. In germline, CDR1 is ENHRY, CDR2 SYGVKD. The CDR3 covers 15 residues. CDR3 in amino acids: CAISVSDRGDYEQYF.

V gene TRBV12-3 or TRBV12-4 combines with J gene TRBJ1-4; TCRdb proposes TRBD1, but this gene call is untestable without DNA. CDR3 length equals 14 residues. CDR3 sequence reads: CASNPRGLNEKLFF.

The rearrangement joins TRBV24-1 to TRBJ2-3; TCRdb's assignment of TRBD1 cannot be checked, as there is no DNA. The CDR3 covers 17 residues. The germline CDR1 and CDR2 sequences are KGHDR and SFDVKD. CDR3 in amino acids: CATSDLMAPVGTDTQYF.

The chain couples TRBV20-1 to TRBJ1-2; with no DNA, the TCRdb D assignment of TRBD1 cannot be verified. In germline, CDR1 is DFQATT, CDR2 SNEGSKA (reference sequence). The length of the CDR3 is 13 residues. CDR3 sequence reads: CSASLGVNYGYTF.

The chain combines TRBV12-3 or TRBV12-4 with TRBJ2-7. The CDR3 sequence is 13 residues long. The CDR3 loop is CASSLALDYEQYF.

V gene TRBV11-2 combines with J gene TRBJ2-7; absent DNA, TCRdb's TRBD2 call cannot be checked. The CDR3 covers 16 residues. The germline V gene has CDR1 SGHAT and CDR2 FQNNGV. CDR3 sequence reads: CASSSFLVSGINEQYF. Combining the CDR3 with reference TRBV11-2 and TRBJ2-7 gives the whole variable domain EAGVAQSPRYKIIEKRQSVAFWCNPISGHATLYWYQQILGQGPKLLIQFQNNGVVDDSQLPKDRFSAERLKGVDSTLKIQPAKLEDSAVYLCASSSFLVSGINEQYFGPGTRLTVT.

The rearrangement joins TRBV12-3 or TRBV12-4 to TRBJ1-2; TCRdb outputs TRBD1, but without DNA this stays unchecked. This CDR3 region has 15 residues. The CDR3 reads CASRFGGALNYGYTF.

V usage is TRBV20-1 and J usage is TRBJ2-1. Germline V gene sequence: CDR1 DFQATT, CDR2 SNEGSKA (reference sequence). The CDR3 totals 14 residues. The CDR3 loop is CSAESDKAYNEQFF.

This rearrangement joins TRBV7-6 to TRBJ2-7; no DNA is available, so the TRBD1 call from TCRdb remains unchecked. This CDR3 spans 13 amino acids. Germline V gene lookup returns CDR1 SGHVS and CDR2 FNYEAQ. This CDR3 reads CASSPLQQYEQYF.

The genes are TRBV6-2 or TRBV6-3 and TRBJ1-5. Germline V gives CDR1 MNHEY, CDR2 SVGEGT. This CDR3 is built from 13 residues. CDR3 protein: CASSYDRGQPQHF.

The chain links TRBV20-1 to TRBJ2-1. The CDR3 spans 13 residues. Germline lookup yields CDR1 DFQATT and CDR2 SNEGSKA (reference sequence). Here the CDR3 reads CSAYWPDNNEQFF.

The chain combines TRBV29-1 with TRBJ2-3; TCRdb outputs TRBD1, but without DNA this stays unchecked. The length of the CDR3 is 14 residues. Germline V gives CDR1 SQVTM, CDR2 ANQGSEA. CDR3 amino acids: CSVEGGSRADTQYF.

CDR3 loop: CATSPTGGQPQHF. The J gene is TRBJ1-5, the V gene TRBV24-1; with no DNA, the TCRdb D assignment of TRBD1 cannot be verified. The CDR3 spans 13 residues. CDR1 is KGHDR and CDR2 is SFDVKD in the germline V gene.

The chain employs TRBV10-1 and TRBJ2-7; the D call of TRBD1 rests on TCRdb alone, since no DNA is present to check it. The CDR3 is made up of 14 amino acids. Germline loops: CDR1 WNHNN, CDR2 SYGVQD (reference sequence). Here the CDR3 reads CASSERERYYEQYF.

The CDR3 loop reads CASTTGGRANTGELFF. J is TRBJ2-2 and V is TRBV2; TCRdb lists TRBD1, though no DNA is available to test this call. In germline, CDR1 is SNHLY, CDR2 FYNNEI. The CDR3 is 16 amino acids.

The genes are TRBV2 and TRBJ2-1; TCRdb lists TRBD2, though no DNA is available to test this call. Germline assignment: CDR1 SNHLY and CDR2 FYNNEI. The CDR3 is made up of 15 amino acids. CDR3 sequence reads: CASSDTRGRVSEQFF. The complete variable domain, with remaining parts taken from reference TRBV2 and TRBJ2-1, reads EPEVTQTPSHQVTQMGQEVILRCVPISNHLYFYWYRQILGQKVEFLVSFYNNEISEKSEIFDDQFSVERPDGSNFTLKIRSTKLEDSAMYFCASSDTRGRVSEQFFGPGTRLTVL.

J is TRBJ2-3 and V is TRBV4-1; no DNA is available, so the TRBD2 call from TCRdb remains unchecked. CDR1 MGHRA and CDR2 YSYEKL come from the germline V gene. This CDR3 spans 15 amino acids. CDR3 loop: CASSQVGPSSDTQYF.

The V call is TRBV7-9, the J call TRBJ2-1; TCRdb outputs TRBD2, but without DNA this stays unchecked. Per germline, CDR1 SEHNR and CDR2 FQNEAQ (reference sequence). The CDR3 is 12 amino acids. This chain's CDR3 is CASSLESTRHSF.